This is a list of T cell receptor beta chains from one sample in a study of blood T cell repertoires in COVID-19. Profiling relied on immunoSEQ multiplex PCR, and the TCRdb table lists in-frame clones only, not all of them. The repertoire consists of 400,000 or so clones, with roughly 91% occurring once and the leading ten covering 0.6% to 0.7%. Sequences were obtained from PBMCs or T cells enriched from blood (not recorded which). The receptors derive from a man aged 18 to 35 who had recovered from COVID-19. CDR3s include the opening cysteine and the closing phenylalanine or tryptophan. Fields, in order: D gene, clone size, V gene, J gene, CDR3 DNA, CDR3 protein. The D gene is left open where the match is weak. Only some rows state a clone size, as once, few, many or a class for expanded clones.

TRBD1	few	TRBV28	TRBJ1-2	TGTGCCAGCAGGGACCGGGACAGCTATGGCTACACCTTC	CASRDRDSYGYTF
TRBD1	-	TRBV6-5	TRBJ1-4	TGTGCCAGCAGCCACAGGGGCACTAATGAAAAACTGTTTTTT	CASSHRGTNEKLFF
TRBD1	-	TRBV29-1	TRBJ2-3	TGCAGCGTCCGCCGGGACAGGGGCTCAGATACGCAGTATTTT	CSVRRDRGSDTQYF
-	-	TRBV2	TRBJ1-2	TGTGCCAGCAGTGAGGGGGGATACAGGTTTAACTATGGCTACACCTTC	CASSEGGYRFNYGYTF
TRBD2	once	TRBV11-2	TRBJ2-1	TGTGCCAGCACGGGACTAGCGGGAGGGTACAATGAGCAGTTCTTC	CASTGLAGGYNEQFF
TRBD2	-	TRBV7-3	TRBJ2-1	TGTGCCAGCAGCCCGGAGCGGGAGGCGGAGCAGTTCTTC	CASSPEREAEQFF
-	few	TRBV4-1	TRBJ1-3	TGCGCCAGCAGCCAAGATCTGGGCAGAACCTACTCTGGAAACACCATATATTTT	CASSQDLGRTYSGNTIYF
TRBD1	-	TRBV7-8	TRBJ1-1	TGTGCCAGCAGCCTTGACAGGGAGAACACTGAAGCTTTCTTT	CASSLDRENTEAFF
TRBD1	-	TRBV7-8	TRBJ1-4	TGTGCCAGCAGCTTAGTTCCGACAGGGGCTTATGAAAAACTGTTTTTT	CASSLVPTGAYEKLFF
-	once	TRBV5-1	TRBJ2-3	TGCGCCAGCAGCATGGATGGACTAATCACAGATACGCAGTATTTT	CASSMDGLITDTQYF
-	-	TRBV7-9	TRBJ1-5	TGTGCCAGCAGCTTAGGAGAGTATAGCAATCAGCCCCAGCATTTT	CASSLGEYSNQPQHF
TRBD2	once	TRBV4-1	TRBJ2-7	TGCGCCAGCAGCACAAGCGGGGCTAGCTCCTACGAGCAGTACTTC	CASSTSGASSYEQYF
-	-	TRBV4-1	TRBJ1-1	TGCGCCAGCAGCCCTGCGGGGGACAACACTGAAGCTTTCTTT	CASSPAGDNTEAFF
-	-	TRBV7-9	TRBJ1-2	TGTGCCAGCAGCCAAAGAGAGGGGGAGTATGGCTACACCTTC	CASSQREGEYGYTF
TRBD1	-	TRBV12-3/TRBV12-4	TRBJ1-4	TGTGCCAGCAGTTCGGACAGGGATAAACTGTTTTTT	CASSSDRDKLFF
-	-	TRBV5-6	TRBJ1-2	TGTGCCAGCAGCTTCAGGGGAAACTATGGCTACACCTTC	CASSFRGNYGYTF
-	-	TRBV25-1	TRBJ1-1	TGTGCCACCTACTCAACGAGCGGAGCTTTCTTT	CATYSTSGAFF
-	-	TRBV6-1	TRBJ1-6	TGTGCCAGCAGTGAAGGGGAGGGCTCCTATAATTCACCCCTCCACTTT	CASSEGEGSYNSPLHF
-	-	TRBV19	TRBJ1-1	TGTGCCAGCCGGGGAGGTCCACTCATGAACACTGAAGCTTTCTTT	CASRGGPLMNTEAFF
TRBD1	-	TRBV11-3	TRBJ1-1	TGTGCCAGCAGCTCACAGGGGTCTCTCACTGAAGCTTTCTTT	CASSSQGSLTEAFF
TRBD1	-	TRBV28	TRBJ1-4	TGTGCCAGCAGTTTTGCAGGGGGCGGGTATGAAAAACTGTTTTTT	CASSFAGGGYEKLFF
TRBD1	-	TRBV19	TRBJ1-1	TGTGCCAGTATCGCCGGGACAGGGGGCGGTGAAGCTTTCTTT	CASIAGTGGGEAFF
-	-	TRBV7-9	TRBJ1-5	TGTGCCAGCAGCTCCCTCGTTTCTGAGCCCCAGCATTTT	CASSSLVSEPQHF
-	once	TRBV2	TRBJ1-2	TGTGCCAGCAGTGACCCGACGGGGACAAAGGGCGCGTGGGGCTACACCTTC	CASSDPTGTKGAWGYTF
-	-	TRBV9	TRBJ1-2	TGTGCCAGCAGCGTTGGGAGGGCCAACTATGGCTACACCTTC	CASSVGRANYGYTF
-	once	TRBV15	TRBJ2-7	TGTGCCACCAGCCCACGCAGGGCGACCTACGAGCAGTACTTC	CATSPRRATYEQYF
-	-	TRBV5-1	TRBJ1-1	TGCGCCAGCAGCTTGGTCGGGAGGAACACTGAAGCTTTCTTT	CASSLVGRNTEAFF
-	-	TRBV28	TRBJ2-5	TGTGCCAGCAGTTCTCCGACTAGTATGGGAGAGACCCAGTACTTC	CASSSPTSMGETQYF
-	-	TRBV9	TRBJ2-5	TGTGCCAGCAGCGTGAGTGGGGAGCAGTGGGAGACCCAGTACTTC	CASSVSGEQWETQYF
-	-	TRBV15	TRBJ1-1	TGTGCCACCAGCAGAGATCTGGCGAACACTGAAGCTTTCTTT	CATSRDLANTEAFF
-	-	TRBV10-2	TRBJ2-1	TGCGCCAGCAGTCCGATACTAAAAATACACAATGAGCAGTTCTTC	CASSPILKIHNEQFF
-	-	TRBV29-1	TRBJ1-1	TGCAGCGTTGACGACAGCATGAACACTGAAGCTTTCTTT	CSVDDSMNTEAFF
TRBD1	-	TRBV28	TRBJ2-1	TGTGCCAGCAGTCCAGGGGACAGGGACGACAATGAGCAGTTCTTC	CASSPGDRDDNEQFF
TRBD1	-	TRBV10-3	TRBJ1-5	TGTGCCATCAGTGACAGCGTTGGACAGGTAAATCAGCCCCAGCATTTT	CAISDSVGQVNQPQHF
-	-	TRBV5-6	TRBJ2-7	TGTGCCAGCAGCACGGGACTCGGGAACTACGAGCAGTACTTC	CASSTGLGNYEQYF